One sample yielded the 10 T cell receptor beta chains listed below, sequenced in a study of regulatory T cells in long-lasting Graves disease. The time point denotes: persistent/refractory GD, antithyroid drugs over 5 years with positive TRAb. Making the TCR library involved RNA that had been extracted from PBMCs. Sequencing libraries for TCR beta were prepared with iRepertoire HTBI primers and Arm-PCR of CDR3 regions. TCRdb passed the multiplex PCR reads through MiXCR, listing each CDR3 protein once. The profile covers 600,000 to 850,000 distinct CDR3 sequences, with 25% to 35% appearing a single time and under 55% taken by the ten largest. Material: peripheral blood mononuclear cells (PBMCs), obtained when the disease was refractory, from a patient treated with antithyroid drugs. All receptors derive from a female donor with Graves disease.

This clonotype occurred a few times. CDR3 sequence: CASSLVGPAGGLETQYF. Written as DNA, the CDR3 is TGTGCCAGCAGCTTAGTCGGTCCAGCGGGAGGGCTAGAGACCCAGTACTTC. The gene calls are TRBV7-2 and TRBJ2-5, with 10 bases aligning to TRBD2. V lost 1 base and J lost 4; bases outside the gene matches: 9. Germline-derived CDR1 and CDR2 are SGHTA and FQGNSA. This CDR3 region has 17 residues. Supplemented by reference TRBV7-2 and TRBJ2-5, the full variable domain reads GAGVSQSPSNKVTEKGKDVELRCDPISGHTALYWYRQSLGQGLEFLIYFQGNSAPDKSGLPSDRFSAERTGGSVSTLTIQRTQQEDSAVYLCASSLVGPAGGLETQYFGPGTRLLVL.

This rearrangement joins TRBV19 to TRBJ1-2; D is perhaps TRBD1 (5 bases). The CDR3 is made up of 12 amino acids. Germline V lookup: CDR1 LNHDA, CDR2 SQIVND (reference sequence). The ends were cut back, 7 bases at V and 8 bases at J, with 14 bases in the middle. In nucleotides, the CDR3 is TGTGCCAGTACCACGGGGAGGGGAGGCTACACCTTC. It yields the protein CASTTGRGGYTF. The complete variable domain, with remaining parts taken from reference TRBV19 and TRBJ1-2, reads DGGITQSPKYLFRKEGQNVTLSCEQNLNHDAMYWYRQDPGQGLRLIYYSQIVNDFQKGDIAEGYSVSREKKESFPLTVTSAQKNPTAFYLCASTTGRGGYTFGSGTRLTVV.

The chain uses TRBV20-1 and TRBJ1-2; 7 nucleotides agree with TRBD1. The CDR3 length is 14 residues. CDR1 is DFQATT and CDR2 is SNEGSKA in the germline V gene (reference sequence). The junction had 6 bases not matched to a gene; V was cut back by 5 bases and J by 0 bases. The CDR3 DNA reads as TGCAGTGCTGCATCACAGGGGACTAACTATGGCTACACCTTC. This codes for CSAASQGTNYGYTF.

Only a few counts were recorded for this clonotype. This sequence joins TRBV12-3 or TRBV12-4 and TRBJ2-7; possible D gene TRBD2, 5 bases. The CDR3 loop spans 12 amino acids. V was trimmed by 6 bases and J by 3 bases, leaving 9 bases between them. CDR3 sequence (DNA): TGTGCCAGCAGCCACGGGGTCTACGAGCAGTACTTC. Protein: CASSHGVYEQYF.

This clonotype was counted a few times. The rearrangement uses TRBV20-1 and TRBJ1-5; D unclear. The CDR3 consists of 14 residues. Trimming cost V 4 bases and J 4 bases, with 14 bases left between them. The germline V gene encodes CDR1 DFQATT and CDR2 SNEGSKA (reference sequence). The CDR3 loop is CSAKISQLNQPQHF. CDR3 DNA: TGCAGTGCTAAAATTAGTCAGCTGAATCAGCCCCAGCATTTT.

The rearrangement joins TRBV20-1 to TRBJ1-1; tentative D call: TRBD1 (6 bases). This CDR3 has 15 residues. V lost 2 bases, J lost 1 base, and 14 bases lay in between. The germline V gene encodes CDR1 DFQATT and CDR2 SNEGSKA (reference sequence). The DNA for the CDR3 is TGCAGTGCTAGACCCGGGGGCGCTGCGAACACTGAAGCTTTCTTT. Translating it yields CSARPGGAANTEAFF.

This clonotype was picked up many times. CDR3 sequence (DNA): TGTGCCAGCAGTTTGGGGACAGGGGGGATCGCTGAAGCTTTCTTT. Its protein product is CASSLGTGGIAEAFF. This chain links TRBV12-3 or TRBV12-4 with TRBJ1-1, with TRBD1 matching 11 bases. The J segment lost 6 bases and the V segment lost 3 bases, leaving 6 bases of the junction unmatched. This CDR3 contains 15 residues.

The chain joins TRBV19 to TRBJ2-2, with no clear D. CDR1 is LNHDA, CDR2 SQIVND, per germline (reference sequence). This CDR3 is 14 amino acids long. Trimming pared 2 bases from V and 3 bases from J, leaving 7 bases between. In DNA form, the CDR3 reads TGTGCCAGTAGTATATACAAACACACCGGGGAGCTGTTTTTT. As protein: CASSIYKHTGELFF.

CDR3 nucleotides: TGTGCCAGCAGAGTTTCCAGGACAGGGGGCAATCAGCCCCAGCATTTT. Its translation: CASRVSRTGGNQPQHF. This chain connects TRBV6-1 to TRBJ1-5, with 9 bases lining up with TRBD1. The germline V gene encodes CDR1 MNHNS and CDR2 SASEGT. V lost 6 bases and J lost 2; bases outside the gene matches: 8. This CDR3 is 16 amino acids long.

This clonotype was seen many times. In nucleotides, the CDR3 is TGTGCCAGCCTGGGGAGCCTATCACCTTACGAGCAGTACTTC. Translating it yields CASLGSLSPYEQYF. The rearrangement joins TRBV2 to TRBJ2-7, with D perhaps TRBD2 (5 bases). V was clipped by 8 bases and J by 4 bases, with 18 bases between them. The CDR3 runs 14 residues. From germline, CDR1 is SNHLY and CDR2 FYNNEI.